These 5 T cell receptor beta chains were all obtained from the same sample, sequenced in a study of cytomegalovirus exposure and HLA in healthy donors. The PCR ran on 60 Vbeta and 13 Jbeta primers. Libraries were prepared by immunoSEQ multiplex PCR; TCRdb keeps only in-frame clonotypes and omits some of them. The profile covers about 140,000 clones, with around 81% appearing a single time and approximately 2.5% taken by the ten largest. The sequenced material came from PBMCs. These receptor sequences come from a man between 45 and 60 years old in good health and CMV-seronegative.

This chain links TRBV18 with TRBJ2-2; tentative D call: TRBD1 (5 bases). V lost 4 bases and J 5 bases, leaving 8 bases between the germline ends. This CDR3 region has 13 residues. The V gene's germline CDR1 is KGHSH and CDR2 LQKENI. The CDR3 DNA reads as TGTGCCAGCTCACAGGGGCCAACCGGGGAGCTGTTTTTT. Protein: CASSQGPTGELFF.

The rearrangement uses TRBV7-3 and TRBJ2-1; 13 nucleotides match TRBD2. Germline assignment: CDR1 SGHTA and CDR2 FQGTGA. This CDR3 has 16 residues. Unmatched junction bases numbered 1, after V lost 4 bases and J lost 1 base. This CDR3 is CASSSGLAGSYNEQFF. The CDR3 DNA follows: TGTGCCAGCAGCTCGGGACTAGCGGGATCCTACAATGAGCAGTTCTTC.

The J gene is TRBJ1-2, the V gene TRBV10-3; 9 nucleotides match TRBD1. Germline-derived CDR1 and CDR2 are ENHRY and SYGVKD. With 4 bases clipped from V and 8 bases from J, the junction kept 5 bases outside the gene matches. The CDR3 spans 13 residues. The CDR3 DNA reads as TGTGCCATCAGTGCCGGGACAGGGAACGGCTACACCTTC. It is translated as CAISAGTGNGYTF.

The V and J genes are TRBV2 and TRBJ1-4; 8 bases align to TRBD1. The CDR3 is 16 amino acids. Trimming took 7 bases from V and 2 from J; bases not matched to a gene: 9. CDR1 SNHLY and CDR2 FYNNEI come from the germline V gene. The chain's CDR3 is CASTGGQGQTNEKLFF. The DNA of the CDR3 is TGTGCCAGCACCGGCGGACAGGGACAGACTAATGAAAAACTGTTTTTT.

This clone appeared a single time. This sequence joins TRBV9 and TRBJ1-2; D possibly corresponds to TRBD1 (5 bases). Trimming shortened V by 3 bases and J by 5 bases, and 11 bases separated the two germline ends. CDR3 length: 13 residues. The V gene's germline CDR1 is SGDLS and CDR2 YYNGEE. The CDR3 protein is CASSGDYGYGYTF. The CDR3 bases are TGTGCCAGCAGCGGGGACTATGGGTATGGCTACACCTTC.